A single sample is the source of the 14 T cell receptor beta chains below, sequenced in a study of CD8 T cells in Susac syndrome. The authors reverse transcribed 0.5 to 1 ug RNA with random hexamers. One entry per CDR3 protein, called by TCRdb with MiXCR from the immunoSEQ multiplex PCR reads. In the table there are about 300,000 distinct CDR3 sequences, approximately 85% of which are singletons. The source material was CD8+ T cells from PBMCs. These TCRs come from a human donor with multiple sclerosis.

J is TRBJ2-1 and V is TRBV4-3; D may be TRBD1 (5 bases). Germline CDR1 LGHNA, CDR2 YSLEER. The CDR3 is 17 amino acids. V was pared by 0 bases and J by 1 base, with 13 bases between. The CDR3 protein is CASSQDLSTASYNEQFF. The CDR3 DNA reads TGCGCCAGCAGCCAAGATTTGTCGACAGCATCCTACAATGAGCAGTTCTTC.

The chain joins TRBV27 to TRBJ2-2; D unresolved. Germline values: CDR1 MNHEY, CDR2 SMNVEV (reference sequence). V lost 4 bases to trimming and J lost 0 bases, with 12 bases between them. The CDR3 contains 16 residues. This CDR3 reads CASSWVAGTNTGELFF. CDR3 DNA: TGTGCCAGCAGTTGGGTAGCAGGCACGAACACCGGGGAGCTGTTTTTT.

J is TRBJ2-7 and V is TRBV28, with D possibly being TRBD1 (6 bases). The CDR3 totals 14 residues. V lost 3 bases, J lost 0 bases, and 9 bases lay in between. The germline V gene has CDR1 MDHEN and CDR2 SYDVKM. The CDR3 here is CASSFTGNSYEQYF. In nucleotides, the CDR3 is TGTGCCAGCAGTTTCACAGGGAACTCCTACGAGCAGTACTTC.

V is TRBV4-2 and J is TRBJ2-7; weak D call: TRBD1 (6 bases). The ends were cut back, 3 bases at V and 2 bases at J, with 11 bases in the middle. Germline V CDR1 and CDR2: LGHNA, YNFKEQ. The CDR3 spans 14 residues. CDR3 loop: CASSQRQGPYEQYF. The CDR3 nucleotides read TGTGCCAGCAGCCAGAGGCAGGGGCCCTACGAGCAGTACTTC.

The chain links TRBV6-2 or TRBV6-3 to TRBJ2-7; a weak D match, TRBD1 (7 bases). The length of the CDR3 is 17 residues. Deletions cut 2 bases from V and 4 bases from J, with 21 bases between. Germline values: CDR1 MNHEY, CDR2 SVGEGT. In DNA, the CDR3 is TGTGCCAGCAGTTACGAGTTCGGCCAGGGGGGTCGTTACGAGCAGTACTTC. Amino acids: CASSYEFGQGGRYEQYF.

This clonotype was seen more than once but under ten times. The V and J genes are TRBV7-7 and TRBJ2-7, with 7 positions matching TRBD2. The CDR3 has 14 amino acids. Per germline, CDR1 SSHAT and CDR2 FNYEAQ (reference sequence). Unmatched junction bases numbered 2, after V lost 0 bases and J lost 3 bases. CDR3 DNA sequence: TGTGCCAGCAGCTTAGCCGCGGGAGACTACGAGCAGTACTTC. This translates into CASSLAAGDYEQYF.

The V and J genes are TRBV12-3 or TRBV12-4 and TRBJ2-7, with a tentative D call TRBD2 (6 bases). CDR3 size: 14 residues. Trimming pared 2 bases from V and 2 bases from J, leaving 10 bases between. The CDR3 DNA sequence: TGTGCCAGCAGTTTACCCGGGGGAACCTACGAGCAGTACTTC. Protein sequence: CASSLPGGTYEQYF.

This chain uses TRBV12-3 or TRBV12-4 with TRBJ1-5, with 9 bases lining up with TRBD1. CDR3 size: 17 residues. V shed 1 base, J shed 3 bases, and the junction held 7 bases outside the gene matches. The CDR3 here is CASSLGGQGIFNQPQHF. CDR3 coding DNA: TGTGCCAGCAGTTTAGGGGGACAGGGAATATTCAATCAGCCCCAGCATTTT.

This sequence joins TRBV4-3 and TRBJ1-5; D not certain. CDR3 length: 15 amino acids. The ends were cut back, 0 bases at V and 6 bases at J, with 12 bases in the middle. CDR1 and CDR2 (germline): LGHNA, YSLEER. CDR3 DNA sequence: TGCGCCAGCAGCCAAGATACGAGGTCGGGTCAGCCCCAGCATTTT. It yields the protein CASSQDTRSGQPQHF.

The chain uses TRBV7-9 and TRBJ2-1, with D possibly being TRBD1 or TRBD2 (5 bases each). Trimming stripped 1 base from V and 4 bases from J, with 11 bases between. CDR1 is SEHNR and CDR2 is FQNEAQ in the germline V gene (reference sequence). The CDR3 is made up of 15 amino acids. The CDR3 spells CASSLVGTAYNEQFF. CDR3 sequence (DNA): TGTGCCAGCAGCTTAGTGGGGACGGCGTACAATGAGCAGTTCTTC.

The rearrangement joins TRBV6-2 or TRBV6-3 to TRBJ2-1; a weak D match, TRBD2 (6 bases). Germline values: CDR1 MNHEY, CDR2 SVGEGT. The CDR3 is made up of 14 amino acids. The V gene lost 7 bases and the J gene lost 0 bases, with 10 bases spanning the gap. CDR3 loop: CASIRGSSYNEQFF. The CDR3 DNA sequence: TGTGCCAGCATCCGGGGGAGCTCCTACAATGAGCAGTTCTTC.

This clonotype was detected only once. The chain couples TRBV7-9 to TRBJ2-3; D might be TRBD2 (6 bases). The CDR3 covers 15 residues. CDR1 and CDR2 from the germline V gene are SEHNR and FQNEAQ (reference sequence). V was trimmed by 2 bases and J by 2 bases, leaving 11 bases between them. As DNA, the CDR3 is TGTGCCAGCAGCTTAACGCTAGCGCCCACAGATACGCAGTATTTT. This sequence encodes CASSLTLAPTDTQYF.

This clonotype was found a few times. This rearrangement joins TRBV9 to TRBJ2-5, with 9 positions matching TRBD2. The CDR3 covers 15 residues. V was pared by 3 bases and J by 4 bases, with 7 bases of the junction left unmatched. CDR1 is SGDLS, CDR2 YYNGEE, per germline. CDR3 in amino acids: CASSGGGGGRETQYF. The DNA for the CDR3 is TGTGCCAGCAGCGGCGGCGGGGGGGGGCGAGAGACCCAGTACTTC.

The rearrangement uses TRBV28 and TRBJ2-3; D is ambiguous. Trimming left V 1 base short and J 0 bases short, with 11 bases between. From germline, CDR1 is MDHEN and CDR2 SYDVKM. The CDR3 extends over 16 amino acids. CDR3 protein: CASSLFGTRSTDTQYF. CDR3 DNA: TGTGCCAGCAGTTTATTTGGCACTCGTAGCACAGATACGCAGTATTTT.